This TCR beta chain was captured in a study of T cell responses to AZD1222 COVID-19 vaccine. General study findings and limits: Within unmutated variant regions lay the reported targets of nearly half of spike-specific TCRs. Only a handful of individuals given AZD1222 were seropositive at baseline. Among the donors, most were white British and more were female, and clonal diversity was possibly underestimated.

Points on this clone: Its specificity is unknown.

The data were produced by immunoSEQ multiplex PCR, yet TCRdb's version contains in-frame clones alone and is incomplete. The table lists some 120,000 clones, roughly 87% of them singletons, with 6.5% to 8.5% in the top ten. V was shortened by 6 bases and J by 7 bases, with 6 bases between the two germline ends. This CDR3 has 10 residues. Per germline, CDR1 SNHLY and CDR2 FYNNEI. J is TRBJ1-2 and V is TRBV2; D is unresolved. The sequence was collected from an adult in good health. The starting material was peripheral blood, obtained on day 0 of AZD1222 vaccination. In nucleotides, the CDR3 is TGTGCCAGCAGGTGGGGTGGCTACACCTTC. Translating gives CASRWGGYTF.